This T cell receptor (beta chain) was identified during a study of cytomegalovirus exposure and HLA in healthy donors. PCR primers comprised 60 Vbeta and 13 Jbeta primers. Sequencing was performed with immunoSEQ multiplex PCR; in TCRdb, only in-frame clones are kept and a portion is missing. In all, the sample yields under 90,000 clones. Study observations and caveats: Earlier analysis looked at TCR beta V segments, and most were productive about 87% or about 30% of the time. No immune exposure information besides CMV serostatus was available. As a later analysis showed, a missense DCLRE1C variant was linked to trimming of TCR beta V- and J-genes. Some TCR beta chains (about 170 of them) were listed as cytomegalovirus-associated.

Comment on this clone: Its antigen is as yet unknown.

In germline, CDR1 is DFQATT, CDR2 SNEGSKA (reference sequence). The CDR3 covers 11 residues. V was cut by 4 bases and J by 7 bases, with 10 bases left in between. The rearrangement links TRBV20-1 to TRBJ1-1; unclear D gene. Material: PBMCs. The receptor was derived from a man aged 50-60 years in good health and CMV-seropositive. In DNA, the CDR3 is TGCAGTGCTACCCCCGGGTTTGAAGCTTTCTTT. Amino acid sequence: CSATPGFEAFF.